This T cell receptor (beta chain) originates from a study of shared clonotypes between healthy human individuals. As concerns this clone: Other DNA sequences in the same sample also yield this CDR3.

Some clones are missing from TCRdb's copy, which holds only in-frame ones; the method was immunoSEQ multiplex PCR. The table shows some 2.1 million clones, with 85% to 95% occurring only once. Trimming cost V 5 bases and J 0 bases, with 3 bases left between them. The CDR3 loop spans 12 amino acids. Germline values: CDR1 ENHRY, CDR2 SYGVKD. Sample: naive CD4+ T cells sorted from blood. As to subset: CD45RA+ positively selected. The genes are TRBV10-3 and TRBJ2-3; D is unclear. The clonotype originates from a man aged 18 to 35 in good health. The CDR3: CAISPSTDTQYF. The CDR3 region has the DNA TGTGCCATCAGTCCAAGCACAGATACGCAGTATTTT.